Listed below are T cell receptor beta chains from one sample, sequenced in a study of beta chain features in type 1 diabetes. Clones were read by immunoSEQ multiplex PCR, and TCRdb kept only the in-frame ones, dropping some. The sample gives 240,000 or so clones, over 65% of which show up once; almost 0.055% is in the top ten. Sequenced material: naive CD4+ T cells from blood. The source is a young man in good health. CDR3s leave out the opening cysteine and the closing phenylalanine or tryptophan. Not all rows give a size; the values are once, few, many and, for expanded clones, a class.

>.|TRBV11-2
ASSLLRGYEQY
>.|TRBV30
ASGWANVLT
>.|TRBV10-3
AISESGGGADTQY
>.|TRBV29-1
SVGGGKTGELF
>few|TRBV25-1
ASRRGLAGRTDTQY
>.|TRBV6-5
ASSRDRERYT
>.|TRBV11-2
ASSLDLNTQY
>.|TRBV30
AWNGYAGQPQH
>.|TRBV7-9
ASSSLGAEEKLF
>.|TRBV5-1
ASSLGGANEQY
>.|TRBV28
ASSVGTASTDTQY
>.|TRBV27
ASSYQGDIQY
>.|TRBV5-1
ASSLEVGSLDEQY
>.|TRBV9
ASSVREGSGEKLF
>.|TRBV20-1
SARDPPEQF
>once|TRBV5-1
ASSLSKGEETQY
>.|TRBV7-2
ASSLSRGQETQY
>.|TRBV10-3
AISESGQGSSPLH
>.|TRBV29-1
SVVRQLNTEAF
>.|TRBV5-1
ASSLSGDPYEQY
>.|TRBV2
ASRTGNTGELF
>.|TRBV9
ASSVVGGRPGELF
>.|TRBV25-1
ASSAWGAEQF
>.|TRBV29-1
SVGTGASTDTQY
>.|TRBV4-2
ASSLTPELAVEQY
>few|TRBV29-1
SVESSGTPYEQY
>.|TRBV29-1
SVPGQTYEQY
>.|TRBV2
ASSEGKTQY
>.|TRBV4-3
ASSQTGWDTQY
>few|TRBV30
AWKESRVTIDDEQF
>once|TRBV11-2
ASSISGSSTDTQY
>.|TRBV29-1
SVAGLAGGFEQF
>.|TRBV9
ASSARGLRQPQH
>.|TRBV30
AWNGGRGTDTQY
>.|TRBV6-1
ASSPAVELGNVLT
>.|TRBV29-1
SVEQGRAYNEQF
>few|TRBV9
ASSGAAGELF
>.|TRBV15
ATSRVVLEAEAF
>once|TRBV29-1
SVNGAGGQGETQY
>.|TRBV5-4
ASSLDRNYGYT
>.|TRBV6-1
ASKAAGPTDTQY
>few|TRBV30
AWSAAGAGQY
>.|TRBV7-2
ASSTRAGGGTDTQY
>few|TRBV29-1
SVADRAYPGANVLT
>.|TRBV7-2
ASSADSNQPQH
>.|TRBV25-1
ASSDPRGTNEKLF
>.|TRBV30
AWSDAPQSQY
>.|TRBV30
AWTGEDYGYT
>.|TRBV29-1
SVGHEGYGYT
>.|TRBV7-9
ASSFSLLPVTGELF